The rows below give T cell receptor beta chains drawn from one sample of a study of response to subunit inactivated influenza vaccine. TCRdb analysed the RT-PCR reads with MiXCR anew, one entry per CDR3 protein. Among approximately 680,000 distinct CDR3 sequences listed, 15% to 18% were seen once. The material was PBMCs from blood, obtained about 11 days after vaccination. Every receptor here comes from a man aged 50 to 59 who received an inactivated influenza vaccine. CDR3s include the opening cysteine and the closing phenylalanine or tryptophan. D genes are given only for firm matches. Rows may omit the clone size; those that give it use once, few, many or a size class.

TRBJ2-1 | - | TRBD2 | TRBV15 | TGTGCCACCAGCGAACTAGCGGGAGGATCATTCTTC | CATSELAGGSFF
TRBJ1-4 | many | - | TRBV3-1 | TGTGCCAGCAGCCGAACGGGTGGAAGGAATGAAAAACTGTTTTTT | CASSRTGGRNEKLFF
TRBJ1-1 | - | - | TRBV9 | TGTGCCAGCAGCGTAGCCCCGGCGTTGAACACTGAAGCTTTCTTT | CASSVAPALNTEAFF
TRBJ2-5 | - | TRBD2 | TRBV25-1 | TGTGCCAGCAGTGAATCTGGCGGGGGACAAGAGACCCAGTACTTC | CASSESGGGQETQYF
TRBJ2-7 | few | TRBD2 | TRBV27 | TGTGCCAGCAGTCCAAGCGTTAGCGGGAACTACGAGCAGTACTTC | CASSPSVSGNYEQYF
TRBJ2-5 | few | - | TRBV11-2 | TGTGCCAGCAGCTTAGTGGGGACGAAGCGAAAGACCCAGTACTTC | CASSLVGTKRKTQYF
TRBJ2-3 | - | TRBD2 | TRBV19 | TGTGCCAGTAGTGACCAGCGGGGGACCCAAGGGACAGATACGCAGTATTTT | CASSDQRGTQGTDTQYF
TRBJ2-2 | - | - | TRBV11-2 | TGTGCCAGCAGACTACAGGGTGGAAGCACCGGGGAGCTGTTTTTT | CASRLQGGSTGELFF
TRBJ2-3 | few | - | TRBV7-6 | TGTGCCAGCAGCCCAAACTCAGGGGATACGCAGTATTTT | CASSPNSGDTQYF
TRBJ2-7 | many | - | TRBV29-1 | TGCAGCGTTGAGGGAACGGCCTACGAGCAGTACTTC | CSVEGTAYEQYF
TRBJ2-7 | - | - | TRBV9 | TGTGCCAGCAGCGGCGGGGTTGGGGAGAATGGCTACGAGCAGTACTTC | CASSGGVGENGYEQYF
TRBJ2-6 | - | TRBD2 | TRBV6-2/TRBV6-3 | TGTGCCAGCAGTTACGGGCTAGCGGTCGGGGCCAACGTCCTGACTTTC | CASSYGLAVGANVLTF
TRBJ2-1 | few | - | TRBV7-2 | TGTGCCAGCAGCTTAGGACCGGGACCACCCTACAATGAGCAGTTCTTC | CASSLGPGPPYNEQFF
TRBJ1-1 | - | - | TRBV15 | TGTGCCACCAGCATTGACAGGCTGGGTGAAGCTTTCTTT | CATSIDRLGEAFF
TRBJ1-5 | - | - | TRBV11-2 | TGTGCCAGCAGCCCGACCTCCTTACCGGGAACCAATCAGCCCCAGCATTTT | CASSPTSLPGTNQPQHF
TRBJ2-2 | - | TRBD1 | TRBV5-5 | TGTGCCAGCAGACCAATGGGACAGGGGAACACCGGGGAGCTGTTTTTT | CASRPMGQGNTGELFF
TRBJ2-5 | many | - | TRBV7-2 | TGTGCCAGCAGCACAGAGAATATTGGGGGCCGGGAGACCCAGTACTTC | CASSTENIGGRETQYF
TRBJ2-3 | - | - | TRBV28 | TGTGCCAGCAGTTTATGGCTAGGGGCAGATACGCAGTATTTT | CASSLWLGADTQYF
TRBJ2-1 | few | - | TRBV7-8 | TGTGCCAGCAGCTTAGGTGGGACCCTTAAGAATGAGCAGTTCTTC | CASSLGGTLKNEQFF
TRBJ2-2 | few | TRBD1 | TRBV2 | TGTGCCAGCAGTGATTTGGGGGACAGCTACACCGGGGAGCTGTTTTTT | CASSDLGDSYTGELFF
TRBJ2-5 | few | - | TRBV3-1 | TGTGCCAGCAGCCAAGATTCCAAGAGGGAGACCCAGTACTTC | CASSQDSKRETQYF
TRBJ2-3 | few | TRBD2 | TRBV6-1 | TGTGCCAGCAGTACCTTAGCGGGGGGCCGCACAGATACGCAGTATTTT | CASSTLAGGRTDTQYF
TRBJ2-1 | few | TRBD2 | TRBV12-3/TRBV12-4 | TGTGCCACCACCTCGTGGGAGGGCCGGGTCAATGAGCAGTTCTTC | CATTSWEGRVNEQFF
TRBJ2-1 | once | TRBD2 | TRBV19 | TGTGCCAGTAGTAACTCGCGGGGGTTCTCCTACAATGAGCAGTTCTTC | CASSNSRGFSYNEQFF
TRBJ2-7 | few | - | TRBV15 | TGTGCCACCAGCAGAGATCTGGGAGTCTACGAGCAGTACTTC | CATSRDLGVYEQYF
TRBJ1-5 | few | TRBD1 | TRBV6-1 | TGTGCCAGCAGGGGACAGCACAATCAGCCCCAGCATTTT | CASRGQHNQPQHF
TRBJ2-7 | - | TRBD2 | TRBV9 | TGTGCCAGCAGCCCGAGGACTAGTGACGAGCAGTACTTC | CASSPRTSDEQYF
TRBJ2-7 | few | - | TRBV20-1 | TGCAGTGCTAGAGATGGGTCCGGCGGCTACGAGCAGTACTTC | CSARDGSGGYEQYF
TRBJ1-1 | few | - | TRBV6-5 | TGTGCCAGCTCAGAACCGGACACTGAAGCTTTCTTT | CASSEPDTEAFF
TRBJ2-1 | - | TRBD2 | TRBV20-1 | TGCTGTGCTAGAGATTACCTCGGACTAGCGGGAGGAATAGATGAGCAGTTCTTC | CCARDYLGLAGGIDEQFF
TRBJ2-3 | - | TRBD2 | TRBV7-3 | TGTGCCAGCAGTTTTAGCGGGGATGGGACAGATACGCAGTATTTT | CASSFSGDGTDTQYF
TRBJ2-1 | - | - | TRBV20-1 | TGCAGTGCTAGCAAGCGGGCAGGCAATGAGCAGTTCTTC | CSASKRAGNEQFF
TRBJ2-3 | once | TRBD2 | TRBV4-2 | TGTGCCAGCAGCCAATTGGCTAGCGGGGGAAAAGATACGCATTATTTT | CASSQLASGGKDTHYF
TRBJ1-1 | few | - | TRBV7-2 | TGTGCCAGCAGCTTAGTGGGGGGAGGAAACACTGAAGCTTTCTTT | CASSLVGGGNTEAFF
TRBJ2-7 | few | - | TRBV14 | TGTGCCAGCAGCCTTTCCGGGACTTACCACGAGCAGTACTTC | CASSLSGTYHEQYF
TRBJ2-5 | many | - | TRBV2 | TGTGCCAGCAGCCAAGATAGGGTGGAGACCCAGTACTTC | CASSQDRVETQYF
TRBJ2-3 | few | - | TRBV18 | TGTGCCAGCTCACCACCCTCCAGGATAGTGACAGATACGCAGTATTTT | CASSPPSRIVTDTQYF
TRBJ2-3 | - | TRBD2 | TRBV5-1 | TGCGCCAGCAGCTTGTCCCCTAGCGGGATCACAGATACGCAGTATTTT | CASSLSPSGITDTQYF
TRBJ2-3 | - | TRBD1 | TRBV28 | TGTGCCAGCAGTCCATGGACAGGGACAGATACGCAGTATTTT | CASSPWTGTDTQYF
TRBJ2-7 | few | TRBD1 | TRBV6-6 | TGTGCCAGCAGTTATCAGGGGGCCTACGAGCAGTACTTC | CASSYQGAYEQYF
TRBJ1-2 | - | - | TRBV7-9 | TGTGCCAGCAGCTTAGGCTTGGGCTACACCTTC | CASSLGLGYTF
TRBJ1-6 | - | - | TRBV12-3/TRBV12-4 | TGTGCCAGCAGTTTGTTGCTCGGGGGGTCACCCCTCCACTTT | CASSLLLGGSPLHF
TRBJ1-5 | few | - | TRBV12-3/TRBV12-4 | TGTGCCAGCAGCTTGCAGGGTGAGGGCAATCAGCCCCAGCATTTT | CASSLQGEGNQPQHF
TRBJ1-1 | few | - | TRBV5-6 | TGTGCCAGCAGCTCGCCCGGCCCGGGGGCTGACCCTGAAGCTTTCTTT | CASSSPGPGADPEAFF
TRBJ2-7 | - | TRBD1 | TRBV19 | TGTGCCAGTAGTATGGGATCACAGGGGTCTATACCCTACGAGCAGTACTTC | CASSMGSQGSIPYEQYF
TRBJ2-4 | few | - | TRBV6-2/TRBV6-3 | TGTGCCAGCACCCTGGCGGGCGGTGGAAACATTCAGTACTTC | CASTLAGGGNIQYF